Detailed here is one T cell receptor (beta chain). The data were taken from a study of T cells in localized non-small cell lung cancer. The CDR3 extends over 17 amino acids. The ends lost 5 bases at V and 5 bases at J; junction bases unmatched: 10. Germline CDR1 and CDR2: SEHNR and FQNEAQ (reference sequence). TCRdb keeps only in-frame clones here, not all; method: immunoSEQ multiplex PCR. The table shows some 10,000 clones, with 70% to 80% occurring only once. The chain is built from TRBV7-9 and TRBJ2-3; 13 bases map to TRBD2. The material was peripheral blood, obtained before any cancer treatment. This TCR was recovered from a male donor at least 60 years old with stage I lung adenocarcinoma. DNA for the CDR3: TGTGCCAGCAGCCCTCGACTAGCGGGGGGCCAAGAAGATACGCAGTATTTT. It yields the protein CASSPRLAGGQEDTQYF.